The clone carrying this TCR beta chain was detected ten times or more. The germline CDR1 and CDR2 sequences are SGHRS and YFSETQ. CDR3 length: 13 residues. The V end was cut by 7 bases, the J end by 6 bases, with 17 bases between. These data belong to a study of T cells in Graves' hyperthyroidism and ophthalmopathy. The TCR beta CDR3 regions underwent amplification using RNA transcripts as the source. When the TCR CDR3 underwent first-round RT-PCR, the HTBI primer set was used. TCRdb reanalysed the multiplex PCR reads using MiXCR and keeps one entry per CDR3 protein. The sample gives around 350,000 distinct CDR3 sequences, 15% to 20% of which show up once; around 4% is in the top ten.

Sequencing was done on a sample of blood. The receptor's source is a woman younger than 35 with Graves' hyperthyroidism. The chain combines TRBV5-1 with TRBJ2-7; the D call may be TRBD1 or TRBD2 (5 bases each). CDR3 nucleotide sequence: TGCGCCAGCGGCCCGCAGGGTGAGGGCGAGCAGTACTTC. This sequence encodes CASGPQGEGEQYF. Filled out from reference TRBV5-1 and TRBJ2-7, the complete variable domain reads KAGVTQTPRYLIKTRGQQVTLSCSPISGHRSVSWYQQTPGQGLQFLFEYFSETQRNKGNFPGRFSGRQFSNSRSEMNVSTLELGDSALYLCASGPQGEGEQYFGPGTRLTVT.